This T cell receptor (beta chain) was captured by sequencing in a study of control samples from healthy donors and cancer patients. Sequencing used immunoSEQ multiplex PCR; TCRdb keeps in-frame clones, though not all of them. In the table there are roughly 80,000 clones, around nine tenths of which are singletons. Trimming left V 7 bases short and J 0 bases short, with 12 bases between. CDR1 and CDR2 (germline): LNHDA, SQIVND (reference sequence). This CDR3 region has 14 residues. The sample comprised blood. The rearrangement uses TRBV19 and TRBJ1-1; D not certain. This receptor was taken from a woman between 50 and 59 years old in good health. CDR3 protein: CASNGRSMNTEAFF. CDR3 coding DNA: TGTGCCAGTAATGGCAGGTCCATGAACACTGAAGCTTTCTTT.